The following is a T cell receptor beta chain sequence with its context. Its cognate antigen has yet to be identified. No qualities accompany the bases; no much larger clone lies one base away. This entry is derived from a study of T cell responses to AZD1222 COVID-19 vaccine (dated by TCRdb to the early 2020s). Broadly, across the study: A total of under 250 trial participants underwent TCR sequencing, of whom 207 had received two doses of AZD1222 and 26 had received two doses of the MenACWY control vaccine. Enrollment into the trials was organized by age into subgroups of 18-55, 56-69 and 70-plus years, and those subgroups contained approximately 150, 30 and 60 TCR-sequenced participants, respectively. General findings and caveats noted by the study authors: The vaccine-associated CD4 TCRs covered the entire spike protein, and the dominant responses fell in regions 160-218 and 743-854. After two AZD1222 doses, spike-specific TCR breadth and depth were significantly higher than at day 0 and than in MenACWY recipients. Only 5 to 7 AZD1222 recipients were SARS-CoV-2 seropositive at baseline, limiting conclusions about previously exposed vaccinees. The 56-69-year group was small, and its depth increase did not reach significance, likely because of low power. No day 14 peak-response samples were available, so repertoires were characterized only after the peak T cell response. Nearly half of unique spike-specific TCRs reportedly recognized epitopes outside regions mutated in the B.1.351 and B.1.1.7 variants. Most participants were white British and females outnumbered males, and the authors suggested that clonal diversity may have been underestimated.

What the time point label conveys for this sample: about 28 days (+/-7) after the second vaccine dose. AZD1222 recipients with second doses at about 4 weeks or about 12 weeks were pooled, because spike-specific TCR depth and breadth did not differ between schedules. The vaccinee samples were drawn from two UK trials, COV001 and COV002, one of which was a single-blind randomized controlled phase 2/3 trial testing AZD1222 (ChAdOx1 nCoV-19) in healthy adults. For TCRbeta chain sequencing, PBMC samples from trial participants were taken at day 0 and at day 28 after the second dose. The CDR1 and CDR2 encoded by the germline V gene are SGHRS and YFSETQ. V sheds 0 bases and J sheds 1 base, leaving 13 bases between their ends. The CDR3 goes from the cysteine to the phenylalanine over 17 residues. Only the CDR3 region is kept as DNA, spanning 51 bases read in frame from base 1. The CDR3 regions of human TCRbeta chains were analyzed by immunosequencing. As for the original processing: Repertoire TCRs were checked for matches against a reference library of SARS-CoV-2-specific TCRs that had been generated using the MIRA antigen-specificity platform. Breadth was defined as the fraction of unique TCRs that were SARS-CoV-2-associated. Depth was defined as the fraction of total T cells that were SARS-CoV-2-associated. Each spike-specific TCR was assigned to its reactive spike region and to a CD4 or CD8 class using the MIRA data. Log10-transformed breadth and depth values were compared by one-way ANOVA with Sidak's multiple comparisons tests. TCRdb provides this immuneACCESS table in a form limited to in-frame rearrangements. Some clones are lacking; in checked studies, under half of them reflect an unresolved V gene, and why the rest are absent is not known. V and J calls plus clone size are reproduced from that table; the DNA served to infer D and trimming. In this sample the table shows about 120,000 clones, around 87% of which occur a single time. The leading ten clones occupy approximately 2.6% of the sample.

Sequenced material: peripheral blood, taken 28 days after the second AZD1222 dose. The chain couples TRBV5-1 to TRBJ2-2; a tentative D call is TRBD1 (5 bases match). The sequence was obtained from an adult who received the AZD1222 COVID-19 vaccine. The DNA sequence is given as TGCGCCAGCAGCTTGGATCGGCAAAGGGGGAACACCGGGGAGCTGTTTTTT. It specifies CASSLDRQRGNTGELFF.